These T cell receptor beta chains were read from a single sample in a study of shared clonotypes between healthy human individuals. TCRdb's table, derived via immunoSEQ multiplex PCR, lists solely in-frame clones and lacks some. This sample yields 2.3 million or so clones, of which just over 90% are seen a single time; about 0.39% belongs to the top ten. What was sequenced was naive CD4+ T cells from PBMCs. The receptors were gathered from a man aged 18 to 30 in good health. Some clones in this sample may be carry-over from other donors' samples. Each CDR3 is given with its conserved first and last residue. The order of the fields is V gene, J gene, clone size, D gene, CDR3 DNA, CDR3 protein. A D gene is named only where the DNA matches it firmly. Some rows have no size entry. The others give once, few or many, or a class for an expanded clone.

TRBV7-3	TRBJ1-1	NA	NA	TGTGCCAGCAGCCAGAGCCCAAACACAGGAGCCGAAGCTTTCTTT	CASSQSPNTGAEAFF
TRBV18	TRBJ2-2	NA	TRBD2	TGTGCCAGCTCACCGCTAGCGGAGAACACCGGGGAGCTGTTTTTT	CASSPLAENTGELFF
TRBV11-3	TRBJ2-3	NA	NA	TGTGCCAGCAGCTTCAGCAGCGGACTCCCGGGGGCAGATACGCAGTATTTT	CASSFSSGLPGADTQYF
TRBV7-9	TRBJ2-7	NA	NA	TGTGCCAGCAGCTTCCTCCAGGGGTTTTCCTACGAGCAGTACTTC	CASSFLQGFSYEQYF
TRBV10-3	TRBJ1-1	few	NA	TGTGCCATCAGTGGGAGAGGGGACACTGAAGCTTTCTTT	CAISGRGDTEAFF
TRBV29-1	TRBJ2-5	NA	NA	TGCAGCGTTGACTCGGGGGAGCGGGAGACCCAGTACTTC	CSVDSGERETQYF
TRBV5-1	TRBJ2-5	once	NA	TGCGCCAGCAGCTTGGGAGGAGTCCCCTTCGGGGAGACCCAGTACTTC	CASSLGGVPFGETQYF
TRBV29-1	TRBJ2-3	NA	TRBD2	TGCAGCGTTGATGGCAGGGGAAGCAGCGGGAGGACAGATACGCAGTATTTT	CSVDGRGSSGRTDTQYF
TRBV7-2	TRBJ2-5	once	NA	TGTGCCAGCAGCCAGCTCCATAGGGGGAGGGAGACCCAGTACTTC	CASSQLHRGRETQYF
TRBV7-9	TRBJ2-7	NA	NA	TGTGCCAGCAGCTTATCAGCGGCTACCTACGAGCAGTACTTC	CASSLSAATYEQYF
TRBV29-1	TRBJ2-3	NA	TRBD1	TGCAGCGTTGTGGGGGTTCGACAGGGGGCAACAGATACGCAGTATTTT	CSVVGVRQGATDTQYF
TRBV18	TRBJ2-7	NA	NA	TGTGCCAGCTCTCCAGCCTTGGTCTACGAGCAGTACTTC	CASSPALVYEQYF
TRBV14	TRBJ2-7	NA	NA	TGTGCCAGCAGCCAAGATCTGGGCAGGACCTACGAGCAGTACTTC	CASSQDLGRTYEQYF
TRBV4-3	TRBJ1-1	once	TRBD1	TGCGCCAGCAGCCAAGTGACCCTGGGACAGGGAATTCCTGAAGCTTTCTTT	CASSQVTLGQGIPEAFF
TRBV30	TRBJ1-4	NA	NA	TGTGCCTGGAGTGTACGAGGGGTGCGCCTAAATGAAAAACTGTTTTTT	CAWSVRGVRLNEKLFF
TRBV28	TRBJ1-5	NA	NA	TGTGCCAGCAGCGCCGGACAGTCCTACAATCAGCCCCAGCATTTT	CASSAGQSYNQPQHF
TRBV28	TRBJ2-1	NA	NA	TGTGCCAGCACCACTAAAGGGAATGAGCAGTTCTTC	CASTTKGNEQFF
TRBV25-1	TRBJ2-7	NA	NA	TGTGCCAGCAGTGAATATAGCAGGGGAAGGGAGACCTACGAGCAGTACTTC	CASSEYSRGRETYEQYF
TRBV9	TRBJ2-2	NA	TRBD1	TGTGCCAGCAGCGCCCTGCTGAGACTGGGACAGGCCCCCGGGGAGCTGTTTTTT	CASSALLRLGQAPGELFF
TRBV28	TRBJ1-5	NA	NA	TGTGCCAGCATAGATTTTCAAGGCACGAATCAGCCCCAGCATTTT	CASIDFQGTNQPQHF
TRBV19	TRBJ1-4	NA	NA	TGTGCCAGTAAACCGGGGCTGACAACAACTAATGAAAAACTGTTTTTT	CASKPGLTTTNEKLFF
TRBV18	TRBJ2-3	NA	TRBD2	TGTGCCAGCTCACCGGCCGGGACTAGCGGCACAGATACGCAGTATTTT	CASSPAGTSGTDTQYF
TRBV6-6	TRBJ2-5	NA	NA	TGTGCCAGCAGTTACGGTGAAGAGACCCAGTACTTC	CASSYGEETQYF
TRBV9	TRBJ1-2	NA	TRBD1	TGTGCCAGCAGCGCCGGGACAGGGAACTATGGCTACACCTTC	CASSAGTGNYGYTF
TRBV7-2	TRBJ2-5	NA	TRBD2	TGTGCCAGCAGCTCCGGGACTAGCGGAGAGACCCAGTACTTC	CASSSGTSGETQYF
TRBV29-1	TRBJ1-1	few	NA	TGCAGCGGGAAGAACACTGAAGCTTTCTTT	CSGKNTEAFF
TRBV5-4	TRBJ2-3	NA	TRBD1	TGTGCCAGCAGCTTAAGACAGGGTGGCACAGATACGCAGTATTTT	CASSLRQGGTDTQYF
TRBV2	TRBJ2-5	NA	NA	TGTGCCAGCAGTGAAATTCGGGGGCTGGGAGAGACCCAGTACTTC	CASSEIRGLGETQYF
TRBV6-1	TRBJ1-5	once	NA	TGTGCCAGCAGTGGCCAGCGGGGTGGCAATCAGCCCCAGCATTTT	CASSGQRGGNQPQHF
TRBV28	TRBJ2-2	NA	NA	TGTGCCAGCAGTTTCTGGGGGCAGGGTTCCACCGGGGAGCTGTTTTTT	CASSFWGQGSTGELFF
TRBV9	TRBJ2-7	once	TRBD2	TGTGCCAGCAGTCTAACTAGCGGGAACTACGAGCAGTACTTC	CASSLTSGNYEQYF
TRBV28	TRBJ1-1	NA	NA	TGTGCCAGCAGTTTTGGATCTCTCAAGAACACTGAAGCTTTCTTT	CASSFGSLKNTEAFF
TRBV28	TRBJ1-5	NA	NA	TGTGCCAGCAGTCCCACGGGTTTAAGAGGCAATCAGCCCCAGCATTTT	CASSPTGLRGNQPQHF
TRBV25-1	TRBJ1-2	NA	NA	TGTGCCAGCAGTGAGGCAGGGACTCTACGCACTGGCTACACCTTC	CASSEAGTLRTGYTF
TRBV28	TRBJ1-5	once	NA	TGTGCCAGCAGTTACATTACAGGGTATAGCAATCAGCCCCAGCATTTT	CASSYITGYSNQPQHF
TRBV27	TRBJ2-4	NA	NA	TGTGCCAGCAGTTCGGTACTACTAGCCAAAAACATTCAGTACTTC	CASSSVLLAKNIQYF
TRBV6-5	TRBJ2-5	NA	NA	TGTGCCAGCAGCGGGCGGGTAGGGGCCCAGTACTTC	CASSGRVGAQYF
TRBV28	TRBJ1-5	NA	NA	TGTGCCACTACCAGTCAGGGGAATCTTGTCGGCAATCAGCCCCAGCATTTT	CATTSQGNLVGNQPQHF
TRBV9	TRBJ2-2	NA	NA	TGTGCCAGCAGCGTAGACTCGAACACCGGGGAGCTGTTTTTT	CASSVDSNTGELFF
TRBV2	TRBJ2-2	NA	TRBD2	TGTGCCAGCAGTGAAACACCGGGAGGTGGGGAGCTGTTTTTT	CASSETPGGGELFF
TRBV6-1	TRBJ2-3	NA	NA	TGTGCCAGCAGTGCCGCGTTTATTACGCAGTATTTT	CASSAAFITQYF
TRBV2	TRBJ2-7	NA	TRBD1	TGTGCCAGCAGTCCTCAATCCGCAGGGGGCTACGAGCAGTACTTC	CASSPQSAGGYEQYF
TRBV4-3	TRBJ1-1	NA	NA	TGCGCCAGCAGCCAAGATCGGGGCACTGAAGCTTTCTTT	CASSQDRGTEAFF
TRBV5-1	TRBJ2-7	NA	NA	TGCGCCAGCAGCTTGGCCGGCGCGGGAAGGAACACCGAGCAGTACTTC	CASSLAGAGRNTEQYF
TRBV7-6	TRBJ2-7	NA	TRBD1	TGTGCCAGCAGCTCCCAGACAGGGGGCGGGTACGAGCAGTACTTC	CASSSQTGGGYEQYF
TRBV5-1	TRBJ2-2	NA	NA	TGCGCCAGCAGCTTGGCGCGTCGGGAGCTGTTTTTT	CASSLARRELFF
TRBV6-1	TRBJ2-1	NA	NA	TGTGCCAGCAATAAATATCCGGCTGAGCAGTTCTTC	CASNKYPAEQFF
TRBV7-2	TRBJ1-2	NA	NA	TGTGCCAGCAGCTTAGATAGGGTGGACGGCTACACCTTC	CASSLDRVDGYTF
TRBV30	TRBJ1-4	few	NA	TGTGCCTGGACCGAGGGGGCTAATGAAAAACTGTTTTTT	CAWTEGANEKLFF
TRBV19	TRBJ2-2	NA	TRBD2	TGTGCCAGTAGTATCGTACTAGCGGACGCATTCAACACCGGGGAGCTGTTTTTT	CASSIVLADAFNTGELFF
TRBV2	TRBJ2-3	few	TRBD1	TGTGCCAGCAGCGGACAGGGGGTTGGTAAAGATACGCAGTATTTT	CASSGQGVGKDTQYF
TRBV2	TRBJ1-5	NA	NA	TGTGCCAGCAGTGAAGGCCCGGCATCGAGGAAAGTGAGCAATCAGCCCCAGCATTTT	CASSEGPASRKVSNQPQHF
TRBV5-4	TRBJ1-1	NA	NA	TGTGCCAGCAGCTTGGGTGGCAGAAAGAACACTGAAGCTTTCTTT	CASSLGGRKNTEAFF
TRBV29-1	TRBJ2-2	NA	NA	TGCAGCGCCGGGGCCTTTAACACCGGGGAGCTGTTTTTT	CSAGAFNTGELFF
TRBV2	TRBJ2-1	NA	TRBD2	TGTGCCAGCAGTAGACTAGCGGGAGTCGGGAGGGATGAGCAGTTCTTC	CASSRLAGVGRDEQFF
TRBV21-1	TRBJ1-5	NA	NA	TGTGCCAGCACCCACAACCAGACAGGGGATAGCAATCAGCCCCAGCATTTT	CASTHNQTGDSNQPQHF
TRBV18	TRBJ1-3	NA	TRBD1	TGTGCCAGCTCACCGATCGACAGGGCCTCTGGAAACACCATATATTTT	CASSPIDRASGNTIYF
TRBV18	TRBJ1-4	NA	NA	TGTGCCAGCTCACCACCGGACGGAACTAATGAAAAACTGTTTTTT	CASSPPDGTNEKLFF
TRBV28	TRBJ1-1	once	NA	TGTGCCAGCAGTTTAGCGGGGGTGAACACTGAAGCTTTCTTT	CASSLAGVNTEAFF